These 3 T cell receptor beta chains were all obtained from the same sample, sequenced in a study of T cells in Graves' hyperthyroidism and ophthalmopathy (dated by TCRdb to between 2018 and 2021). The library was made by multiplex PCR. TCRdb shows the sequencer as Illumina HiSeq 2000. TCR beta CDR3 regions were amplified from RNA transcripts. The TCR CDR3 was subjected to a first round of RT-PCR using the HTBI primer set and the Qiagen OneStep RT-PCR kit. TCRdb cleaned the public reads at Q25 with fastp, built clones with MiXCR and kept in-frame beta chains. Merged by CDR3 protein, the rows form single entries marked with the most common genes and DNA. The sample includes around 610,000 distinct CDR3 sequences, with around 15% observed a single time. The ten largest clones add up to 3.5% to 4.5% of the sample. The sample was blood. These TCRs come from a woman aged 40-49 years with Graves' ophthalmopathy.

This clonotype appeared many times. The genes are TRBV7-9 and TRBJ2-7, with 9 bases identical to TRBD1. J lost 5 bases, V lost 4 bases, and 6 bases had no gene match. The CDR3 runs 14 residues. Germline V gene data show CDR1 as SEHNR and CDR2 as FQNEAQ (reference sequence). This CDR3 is CASSSDRGDHEQYF. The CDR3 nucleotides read TGTGCCAGCAGCTCGGACAGGGGAGATCACGAGCAGTACTTC.

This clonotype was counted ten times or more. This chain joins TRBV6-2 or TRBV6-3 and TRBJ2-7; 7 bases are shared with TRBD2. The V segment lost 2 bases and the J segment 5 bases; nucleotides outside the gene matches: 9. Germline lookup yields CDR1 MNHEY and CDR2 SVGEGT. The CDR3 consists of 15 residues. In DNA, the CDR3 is TGTGCCAGCAGTTACCCACTAGCGAGCGGCGACGAGCAGTACTTC. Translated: CASSYPLASGDEQYF.

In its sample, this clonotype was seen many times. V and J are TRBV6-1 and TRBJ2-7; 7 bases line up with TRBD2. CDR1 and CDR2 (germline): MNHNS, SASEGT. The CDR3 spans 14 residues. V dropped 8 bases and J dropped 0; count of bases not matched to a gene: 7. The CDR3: CASRKAGYSYEQYF. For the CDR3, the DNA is TGTGCCAGCCGGAAAGCGGGATACTCCTACGAGCAGTACTTC.